These T cell receptor beta chains were read from a single sample in a study of blood T cell repertoires in COVID-19. Using immunoSEQ multiplex PCR, the repertoire was profiled, and TCRdb retains in-frame clones only, with some absent. The sample shows 50,000 to 65,000 clones, about 82% of them seen only once. Sequenced material: peripheral blood. The origin of the receptors is a man between 70 and 80 years old with acute or convalescent COVID-19. The CDR3 runs from the conserved cysteine through the conserved F or W. Each record gives: D gene, clone size, V gene, J gene, CDR3 protein, CDR3 DNA. D genes are given only for firm matches. For some rows the clone size is stated as once, few or many, or as a class when expanded; others skip it.

D: -
size: -
V: TRBV2
J: TRBJ1-2
CDR3: CASSEAVPGNANYGYTF
DNA: TGTGCCAGCAGTGAAGCGGTGCCGGGGAACGCTAACTATGGCTACACCTTC

D: -
size: -
V: TRBV12-3/TRBV12-4
J: TRBJ1-1
CDR3: CASSLSGYTEAFF
DNA: TGTGCCAGCAGTTTATCCGGGTACACTGAAGCTTTCTTT

D: TRBD1
size: -
V: TRBV29-1
J: TRBJ1-2
CDR3: CSVTGQGDYGYTF
DNA: TGCAGCGTGACGGGACAGGGTGACTATGGCTACACCTTC

D: TRBD2
size: -
V: TRBV9
J: TRBJ2-1
CDR3: CASSVGGRGSYNEQFF
DNA: TGTGCCAGCAGCGTAGGGGGGAGGGGCTCCTACAATGAGCAGTTCTTC

D: -
size: -
V: TRBV21-1
J: TRBJ1-1
CDR3: CASSSRGGHQNTEAFF
DNA: TGTGCCAGCAGCTCCCGGGGGGGACACCAGAACACTGAAGCTTTCTTT

D: TRBD1
size: -
V: TRBV6-5
J: TRBJ1-1
CDR3: CASSYVSGGWNTEAFF
DNA: TGTGCCAGCAGTTACGTGTCAGGGGGCTGGAACACTGAAGCTTTCTTT

D: -
size: -
V: TRBV6-5
J: TRBJ1-2
CDR3: CASSWQSYGYTF
DNA: TGTGCCAGCAGTTGGCAGTCATATGGCTACACCTTC

D: -
size: -
V: TRBV11-2
J: TRBJ2-1
CDR3: CASGNRVNEQFF
DNA: TGTGCCAGCGGAAACAGGGTTAATGAGCAGTTCTTC

D: -
size: -
V: TRBV28
J: TRBJ1-4
CDR3: CASTTLDRSNEKLFF
DNA: TGTGCCAGCACAACCCTCGACAGAAGTAATGAAAAACTGTTTTTT

D: TRBD2
size: -
V: TRBV20-1
J: TRBJ2-1
CDR3: CRELAGRFF
DNA: TGCAGAGAATTAGCGGGGAGGTTCTTC

D: -
size: once
V: TRBV11-2
J: TRBJ1-1
CDR3: CASSLVQAKGVEAFF
DNA: TGTGCCAGCAGCTTAGTACAGGCTAAAGGGGTTGAAGCTTTCTTT

D: -
size: -
V: TRBV5-6
J: TRBJ1-2
CDR3: CASSLYFRTEARGYTF
DNA: TGTGCCAGCAGCTTGTATTTTAGGACAGAAGCGAGGGGCTACACCTTC

D: -
size: -
V: TRBV3-1/TRBV3-2
J: TRBJ2-7
CDR3: CASSQDRAREQYF
DNA: TGTGCCAGCAGCCAAGATCGCGCTCGGGAGCAGTACTTC

D: TRBD2
size: -
V: TRBV7-7
J: TRBJ2-3
CDR3: CASSLAGRGSLDTQYF
DNA: TGTGCTAGCAGCTTAGCGGGGAGGGGGAGCCTGGATACGCAGTATTTT

D: -
size: -
V: TRBV5-1
J: TRBJ1-4
CDR3: CASSQQGVVGEKLFF
DNA: TGCGCCAGCAGCCAACAGGGAGTAGTGGGTGAAAAACTGTTTTTT

D: -
size: -
V: TRBV11-2
J: TRBJ2-3
CDR3: CASRDSPWDTQYF
DNA: TGTGCCAGCAGGGACAGCCCGTGGGATACGCAGTATTTT

D: -
size: -
V: TRBV18
J: TRBJ2-7
CDR3: CASSPQQGTTAYEQYF
DNA: TGTGCCAGCTCACCTCAGCAGGGGACTACCGCCTACGAGCAGTACTTC

D: TRBD1
size: once
V: TRBV7-2
J: TRBJ1-2
CDR3: CASSPLSLGQGSYGYTF
DNA: TGTGCCAGCAGCCCTCTTTCCTTGGGACAGGGGTCCTATGGCTACACCTTC

D: -
size: -
V: TRBV5-4
J: TRBJ1-1
CDR3: CASSLAVAGERDTEAFF
DNA: TGTGCCAGCAGCTTGGCCGTGGCAGGGGAACGGGACACTGAAGCTTTCTTT

D: TRBD2
size: -
V: TRBV3-1/TRBV3-2
J: TRBJ2-6
CDR3: CASSQSGGAVSGANVLTF
DNA: TGTGCCAGCAGCCAAAGCGGGGGAGCAGTGTCTGGGGCCAACGTCCTGACTTTC

D: TRBD2
size: -
V: TRBV4-2
J: TRBJ2-1
CDR3: CASSEYLSGGTYNEQFF
DNA: TGTGCCAGCAGCGAATACCTTAGCGGGGGAACCTACAATGAGCAGTTCTTC

D: -
size: -
V: TRBV7-8
J: TRBJ1-1
CDR3: CASSLVEGSFEAFF
DNA: TGTGCCAGCAGCTTAGTGGAGGGTTCCTTTGAAGCTTTCTTT

D: -
size: -
V: TRBV4-1
J: TRBJ1-1
CDR3: CASSQEGADTEAFF
DNA: TGCGCCAGCAGCCAAGAGGGGGCTGACACTGAAGCTTTCTTT

D: TRBD2
size: -
V: TRBV4-1
J: TRBJ2-1
CDR3: CASSQGLAGGRGEQFF
DNA: TGCGCCAGCAGCCAAGGGCTAGCGGGGGGGCGGGGTGAGCAGTTCTTC

D: -
size: -
V: TRBV5-4
J: TRBJ1-1
CDR3: CASSLGAGGEAFF
DNA: TGTGCCAGCAGCTTGGGGGCCGGGGGTGAAGCTTTCTTT

D: TRBD1
size: -
V: TRBV4-2
J: TRBJ1-1
CDR3: CASSRDKNTGDTEAFF
DNA: TGTGCCAGCAGTCGAGATAAAAACACAGGGGACACTGAAGCTTTCTTT

D: -
size: -
V: TRBV28
J: TRBJ1-2
CDR3: CASVSAGANYGYTF
DNA: TGTGCCAGTGTATCCGCGGGGGCTAACTATGGCTACACCTTC

D: -
size: -
V: TRBV11-3
J: TRBJ2-3
CDR3: CASSRLRQDTQYF
DNA: TGTGCCAGCAGCAGGCTGAGACAAGATACGCAGTATTTT

D: -
size: -
V: TRBV5-1
J: TRBJ2-5
CDR3: CASSPDTNQETQYF
DNA: TGCGCCAGCAGCCCGGACACCAACCAAGAGACCCAGTACTTC

D: TRBD2
size: few
V: TRBV5-1
J: TRBJ2-7
CDR3: CASSLAPGASGGGEQYF
DNA: TGCGCCAGCAGCTTGGCTCCCGGGGCTAGCGGGGGTGGGGAGCAGTACTTC

D: -
size: -
V: TRBV29-1
J: TRBJ2-3
CDR3: CSVETGEATDTQYF
DNA: TGCAGCGTTGAAACAGGGGAGGCCACAGATACGCAGTATTTT

D: -
size: few
V: TRBV18
J: TRBJ1-1
CDR3: CASSPSEIQEAFF
DNA: TGTGCCAGCTCACCTTCCGAAATACAGGAAGCTTTCTTT

D: -
size: few
V: TRBV10-3
J: TRBJ1-1
CDR3: CASGDTEAFF
DNA: TGTGCGTCCGGGGACACTGAAGCTTTCTTT

D: -
size: -
V: TRBV5-6
J: TRBJ2-2
CDR3: CASSLSPGWDTGELFF
DNA: TGTGCCAGCAGCTTGTCCCCGGGGTGGGACACCGGGGAGCTGTTTTTT

D: -
size: -
V: TRBV5-1
J: TRBJ2-3
CDR3: CASSLAASFEDTQYF
DNA: TGCGCCAGCAGCTTGGCGGCTAGCTTTGAGGATACGCAGTATTTT

D: -
size: -
V: TRBV6-6
J: TRBJ1-1
CDR3: CASSKGGTEAFF
DNA: TGTGCCAGCAGTAAGGGGGGGACTGAAGCTTTCTTT

D: -
size: medium-sized
V: TRBV7-9
J: TRBJ1-1
CDR3: CASSLGGVFGTEAFF
DNA: TGTGCCAGCAGCTTAGGCGGAGTATTTGGAACTGAAGCTTTCTTT

D: TRBD1
size: -
V: TRBV24-1
J: TRBJ2-1
CDR3: CATSDPTDRANEQFF
DNA: TGTGCCACCAGTGATCCCACCGACAGGGCGAATGAGCAGTTCTTC

D: TRBD1
size: -
V: TRBV2
J: TRBJ2-1
CDR3: CASFVQDRVANEQFF
DNA: TGTGCCAGCTTTGTTCAGGACAGGGTGGCCAATGAGCAGTTCTTC

D: -
size: -
V: TRBV18
J: TRBJ2-7
CDR3: CASSPFENEQYF
DNA: TGTGCCAGCTCACCATTTGAGAACGAGCAGTACTTC

D: -
size: -
V: TRBV2
J: TRBJ2-7
CDR3: CASREFSYEQYF
DNA: TGTGCCAGCCGGGAATTTTCCTACGAGCAGTACTTC

D: TRBD1
size: -
V: TRBV28
J: TRBJ2-3
CDR3: CASSPPNRGRAQYF
DNA: TGTGCCAGCAGTCCCCCAAACAGGGGGCGGGCGCAGTATTTT

D: -
size: -
V: TRBV3-1/TRBV3-2
J: TRBJ2-3
CDR3: CASGFGTPSTDTQYF
DNA: TGTGCCAGCGGCTTTGGGACACCAAGCACAGATACGCAGTATTTT

D: -
size: -
V: TRBV6-5
J: TRBJ2-7
CDR3: CASSYAWRGAYEQYF
DNA: TGTGCCAGCAGTTACGCTTGGAGGGGAGCCTACGAGCAGTACTTC

D: -
size: -
V: TRBV7-9
J: TRBJ1-2
CDR3: CASSQDSSNYGYTF
DNA: TGTGCCAGCAGCCAGGACAGCTCTAACTATGGCTACACCTTC

D: TRBD1
size: -
V: TRBV4-1
J: TRBJ1-5
CDR3: CASSRTQGGGGNQPQHF
DNA: TGCGCCAGCAGCCGTACGCAGGGGGGAGGTGGCAATCAGCCCCAGCATTTT

D: -
size: -
V: TRBV5-4
J: TRBJ1-1
CDR3: CASSPGGETNTEAFF
DNA: TGTGCCAGCAGCCCGGGGGGAGAGACGAACACTGAAGCTTTCTTT